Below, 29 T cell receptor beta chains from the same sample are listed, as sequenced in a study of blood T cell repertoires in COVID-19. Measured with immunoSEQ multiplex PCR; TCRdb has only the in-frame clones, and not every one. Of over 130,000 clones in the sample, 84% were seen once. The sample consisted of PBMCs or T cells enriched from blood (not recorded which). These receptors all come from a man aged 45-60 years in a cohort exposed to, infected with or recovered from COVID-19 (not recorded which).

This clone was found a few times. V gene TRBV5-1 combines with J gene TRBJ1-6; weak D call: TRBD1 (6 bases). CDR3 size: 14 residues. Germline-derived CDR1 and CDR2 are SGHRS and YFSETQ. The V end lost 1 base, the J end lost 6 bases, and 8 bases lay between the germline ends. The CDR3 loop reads CASSLRTVNSPLHF. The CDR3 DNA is TGCGCCAGCAGCTTGCGGACAGTTAATTCACCCCTCCACTTT.

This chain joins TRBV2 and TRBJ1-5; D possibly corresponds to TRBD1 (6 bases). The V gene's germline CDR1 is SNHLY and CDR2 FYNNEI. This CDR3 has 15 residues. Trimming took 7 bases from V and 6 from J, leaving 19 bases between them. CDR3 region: CASTPREGTRQPQHF. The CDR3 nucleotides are TGTGCCAGCACCCCAAGGGAGGGGACACGTCAGCCCCAGCATTTT.

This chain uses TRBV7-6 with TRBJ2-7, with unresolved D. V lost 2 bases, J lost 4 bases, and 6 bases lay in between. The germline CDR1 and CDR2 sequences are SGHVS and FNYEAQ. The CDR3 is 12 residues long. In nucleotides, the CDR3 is TGTGCCAGCAGCTTAAACAAGTACGAGCAGTACTTC. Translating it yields CASSLNKYEQYF. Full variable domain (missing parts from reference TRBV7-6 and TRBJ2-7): GAGVSQSPRYKVTKRGQDVALRCDPISGHVSLYWYRQALGQGPEFLTYFNYEAQQDKSGLPNDRFSAERPEGSISTLTIQRTEQRDSAMYRCASSLNKYEQYFGPGTRLTVT.

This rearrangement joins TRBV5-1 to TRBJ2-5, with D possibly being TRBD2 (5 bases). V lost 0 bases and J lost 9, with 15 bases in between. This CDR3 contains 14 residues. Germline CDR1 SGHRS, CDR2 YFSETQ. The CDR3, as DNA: TGCGCCAGCAGCTTGGATACCAGCGGAGTAGCCCAGTACTTC. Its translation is CASSLDTSGVAQYF.

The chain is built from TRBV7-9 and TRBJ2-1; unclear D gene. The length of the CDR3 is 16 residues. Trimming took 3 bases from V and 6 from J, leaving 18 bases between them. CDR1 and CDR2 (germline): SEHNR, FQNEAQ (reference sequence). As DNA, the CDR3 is TGTGCCAGCAGCTTCGTAGGCAGGATTGCCTCCAATGAGCAGTTCTTC. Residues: CASSFVGRIASNEQFF. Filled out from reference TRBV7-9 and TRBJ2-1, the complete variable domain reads DTGVSQNPRHKITKRGQNVTFRCDPISEHNRLYWYRQTLGQGPEFLTYFQNEAQLEKSRLLSDRFSAERPKGSFSTLEIQRTEQGDSAMYLCASSFVGRIASNEQFFGPGTRLTVL.

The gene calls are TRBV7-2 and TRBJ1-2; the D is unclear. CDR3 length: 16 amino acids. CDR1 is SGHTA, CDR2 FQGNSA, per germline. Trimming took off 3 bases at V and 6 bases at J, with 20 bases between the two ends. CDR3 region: CASSFTGRVTINGYTF. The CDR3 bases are TGTGCCAGCAGCTTCACCGGGCGGGTAACTATAAATGGCTACACCTTC.

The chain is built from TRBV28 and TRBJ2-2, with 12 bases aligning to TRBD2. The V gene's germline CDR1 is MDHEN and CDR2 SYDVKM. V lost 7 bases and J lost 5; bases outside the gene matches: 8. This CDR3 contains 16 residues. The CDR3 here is CASIAAGTSGTGELFF. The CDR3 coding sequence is TGTGCCAGCATAGCTGCCGGGACTAGCGGGACCGGGGAGCTGTTTTTT.

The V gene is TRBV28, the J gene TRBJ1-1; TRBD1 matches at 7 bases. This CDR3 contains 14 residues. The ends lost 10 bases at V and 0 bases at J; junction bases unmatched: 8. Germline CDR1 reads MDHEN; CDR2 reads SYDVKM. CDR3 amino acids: CATGDSVMNTEAFF. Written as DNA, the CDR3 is TGTGCCACCGGGGACAGCGTCATGAACACTGAAGCTTTCTTT.

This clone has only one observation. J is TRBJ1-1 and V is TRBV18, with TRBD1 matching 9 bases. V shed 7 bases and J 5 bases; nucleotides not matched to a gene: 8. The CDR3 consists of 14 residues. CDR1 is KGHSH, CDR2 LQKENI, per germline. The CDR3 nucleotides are TGTGCCAGCTTTCGGGACAGGGAACGGACTGAAGCTTTCTTT. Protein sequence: CASFRDRERTEAFF.

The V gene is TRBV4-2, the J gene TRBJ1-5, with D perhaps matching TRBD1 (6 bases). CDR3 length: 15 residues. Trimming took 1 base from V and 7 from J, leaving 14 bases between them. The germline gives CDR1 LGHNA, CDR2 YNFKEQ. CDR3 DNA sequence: TGTGCCAGCAGCCAAGGACAGGCCACCCAACAGCCCCAGCATTTT. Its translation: CASSQGQATQQPQHF.

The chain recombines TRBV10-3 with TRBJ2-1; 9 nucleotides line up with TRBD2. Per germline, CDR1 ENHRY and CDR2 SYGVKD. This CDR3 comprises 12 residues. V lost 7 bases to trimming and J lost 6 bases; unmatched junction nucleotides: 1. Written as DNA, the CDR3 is TGTGCCATCACTAGCGGGGTCAATGAGCAGTTCTTC. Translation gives CAITSGVNEQFF.

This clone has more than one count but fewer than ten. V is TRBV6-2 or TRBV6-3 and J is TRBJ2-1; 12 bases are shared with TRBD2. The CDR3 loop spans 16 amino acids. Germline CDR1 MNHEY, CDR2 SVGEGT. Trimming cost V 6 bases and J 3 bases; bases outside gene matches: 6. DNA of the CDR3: TGTGCCAGCAGGCCTCGACTAGCGGGGGTCTACAATGAGCAGTTCTTC. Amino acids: CASRPRLAGVYNEQFF.

The CDR3 here is CASSSIGGGNQPQHF. The CDR3 DNA sequence: TGTGCCAGCAGCTCTATCGGGGGGGGCAATCAGCCCCAGCATTTT. The chain employs TRBV7-2 and TRBJ1-5, with D perhaps matching TRBD1 (5 bases). The ends were cut back, 4 bases at V and 2 bases at J, with 12 bases in the middle. The CDR3 has 15 amino acids. The germline V gene encodes CDR1 SGHTA and CDR2 FQGNSA.

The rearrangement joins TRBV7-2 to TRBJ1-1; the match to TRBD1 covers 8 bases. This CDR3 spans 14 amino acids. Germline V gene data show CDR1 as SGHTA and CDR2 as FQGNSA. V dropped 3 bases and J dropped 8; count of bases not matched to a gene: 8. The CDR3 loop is CASSFQGQGAEAFF. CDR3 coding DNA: TGTGCCAGCAGCTTCCAGGGCCAGGGGGCAGAAGCTTTCTTT.

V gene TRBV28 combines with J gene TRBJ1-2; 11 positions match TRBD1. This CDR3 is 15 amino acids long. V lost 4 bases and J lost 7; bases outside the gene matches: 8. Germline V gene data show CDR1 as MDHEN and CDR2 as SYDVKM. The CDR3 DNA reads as TGTGCCAGCAGTTGGGGGGGACAGGGGGTAACTGGCTACACCTTC. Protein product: CASSWGGQGVTGYTF.

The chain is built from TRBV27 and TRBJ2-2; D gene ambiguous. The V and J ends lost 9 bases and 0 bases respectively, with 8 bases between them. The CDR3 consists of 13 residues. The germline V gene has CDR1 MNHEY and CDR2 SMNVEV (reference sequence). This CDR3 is CASYPANTGELFF. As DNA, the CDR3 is TGTGCCAGTTACCCAGCGAACACCGGGGAGCTGTTTTTT.

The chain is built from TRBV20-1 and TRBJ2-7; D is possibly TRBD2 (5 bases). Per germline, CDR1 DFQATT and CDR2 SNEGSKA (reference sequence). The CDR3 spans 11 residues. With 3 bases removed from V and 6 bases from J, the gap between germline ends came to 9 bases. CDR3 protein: CSARAGVEQYF. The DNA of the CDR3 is TGCAGTGCTAGGGCCGGGGTCGAGCAGTACTTC.

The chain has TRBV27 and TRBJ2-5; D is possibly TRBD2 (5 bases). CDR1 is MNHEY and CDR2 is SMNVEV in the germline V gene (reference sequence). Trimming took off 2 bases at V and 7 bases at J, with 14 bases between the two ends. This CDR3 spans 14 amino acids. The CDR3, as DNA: TGTGCCAGCAGTTTAGGACTTAATCACGGGACCCAGTACTTC. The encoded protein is CASSLGLNHGTQYF.

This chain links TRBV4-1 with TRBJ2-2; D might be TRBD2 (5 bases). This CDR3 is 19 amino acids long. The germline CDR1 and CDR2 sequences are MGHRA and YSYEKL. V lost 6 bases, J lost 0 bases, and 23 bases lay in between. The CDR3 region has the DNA TGCGCCAGCAGGCGCCGAGGGTCCGAGGCCTCCTCGAACACCGGGGAGCTGTTTTTT. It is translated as CASRRRGSEASSNTGELFF.

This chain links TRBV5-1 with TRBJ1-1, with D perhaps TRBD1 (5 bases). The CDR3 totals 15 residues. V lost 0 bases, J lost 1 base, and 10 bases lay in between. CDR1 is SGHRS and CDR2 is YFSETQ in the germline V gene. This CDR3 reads CASSLDGQGNTEAFF. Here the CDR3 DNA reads TGCGCCAGCAGCTTGGATGGCCAGGGGAACACTGAAGCTTTCTTT. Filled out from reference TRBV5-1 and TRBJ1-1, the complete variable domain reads KAGVTQTPRYLIKTRGQQVTLSCSPISGHRSVSWYQQTPGQGLQFLFEYFSETQRNKGNFPGRFSGRQFSNSRSEMNVSTLELGDSALYLCASSLDGQGNTEAFFGQGTRLTVV.

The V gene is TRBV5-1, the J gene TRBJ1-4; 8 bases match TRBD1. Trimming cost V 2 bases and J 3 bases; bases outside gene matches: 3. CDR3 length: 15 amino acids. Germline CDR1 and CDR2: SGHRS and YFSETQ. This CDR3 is CASSLNRGANEKLFF. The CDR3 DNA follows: TGCGCCAGCAGCTTAAACAGGGGGGCTAATGAAAAACTGTTTTTT.

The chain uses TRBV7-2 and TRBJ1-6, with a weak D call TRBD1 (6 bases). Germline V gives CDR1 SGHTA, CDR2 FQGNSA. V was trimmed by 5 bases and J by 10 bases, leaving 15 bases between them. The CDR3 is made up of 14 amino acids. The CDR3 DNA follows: TGTGCCAGCAGCGTACAGGGTGCGGAATCACCCCTCCACTTT. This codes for CASSVQGAESPLHF.

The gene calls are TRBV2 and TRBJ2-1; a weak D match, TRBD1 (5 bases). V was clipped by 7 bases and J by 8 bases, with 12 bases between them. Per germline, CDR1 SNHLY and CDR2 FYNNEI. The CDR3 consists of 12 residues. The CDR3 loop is CASNLGVHEQFF. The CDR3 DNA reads TGTGCCAGCAACTTAGGGGTCCATGAGCAGTTCTTC. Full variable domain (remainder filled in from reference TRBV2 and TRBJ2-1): EPEVTQTPSHQVTQMGQEVILRCVPISNHLYFYWYRQILGQKVEFLVSFYNNEISEKSEIFDDQFSVERPDGSNFTLKIRSTKLEDSAMYFCASNLGVHEQFFGPGTRLTVL.

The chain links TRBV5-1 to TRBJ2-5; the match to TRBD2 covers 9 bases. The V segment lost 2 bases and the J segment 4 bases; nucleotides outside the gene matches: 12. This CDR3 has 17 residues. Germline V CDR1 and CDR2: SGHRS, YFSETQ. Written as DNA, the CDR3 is TGCGCCAGCAGCTTAATCTTAGCGGGAGAGTTCCCAGAGACCCAGTACTTC. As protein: CASSLILAGEFPETQYF.

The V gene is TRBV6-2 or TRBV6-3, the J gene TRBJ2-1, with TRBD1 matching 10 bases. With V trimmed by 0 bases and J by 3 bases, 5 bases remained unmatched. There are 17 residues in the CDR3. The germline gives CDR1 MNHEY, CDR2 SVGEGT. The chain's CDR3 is CASSYSPGTGVYNEQFF. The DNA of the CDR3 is TGTGCCAGCAGTTACTCGCCCGGGACAGGGGTCTACAATGAGCAGTTCTTC.

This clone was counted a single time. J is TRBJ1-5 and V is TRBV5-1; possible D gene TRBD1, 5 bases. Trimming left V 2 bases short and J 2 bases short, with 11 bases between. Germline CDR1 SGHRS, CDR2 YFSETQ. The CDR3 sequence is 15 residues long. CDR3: CASSFLDSRNQPQHF. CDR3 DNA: TGCGCCAGCAGCTTTTTAGACAGCCGCAATCAGCCCCAGCATTTT.

The CDR3: CASSSTWAWEQYF. CDR3 in DNA: TGTGCCAGCAGCTCCACGTGGGCCTGGGAGCAGTACTTC. V gene TRBV5-6 combines with J gene TRBJ2-7; D call uncertain. This CDR3 is 13 amino acids long. Germline lookup yields CDR1 SGHDT and CDR2 YYEEEE. The V end was cut by 3 bases, the J end by 7 bases, with 14 bases between.

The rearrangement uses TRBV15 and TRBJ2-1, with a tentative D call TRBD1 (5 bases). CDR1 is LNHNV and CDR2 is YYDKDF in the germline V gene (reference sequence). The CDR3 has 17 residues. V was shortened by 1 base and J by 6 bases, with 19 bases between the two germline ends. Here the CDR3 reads CATSRALDSQLFNEQFF. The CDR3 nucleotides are TGTGCCACCAGCAGAGCGCTAGACAGCCAACTTTTCAATGAGCAGTTCTTC.

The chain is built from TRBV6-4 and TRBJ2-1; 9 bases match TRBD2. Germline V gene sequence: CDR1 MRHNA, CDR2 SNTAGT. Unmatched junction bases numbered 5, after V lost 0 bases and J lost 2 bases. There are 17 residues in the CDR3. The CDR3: CASSDSISGGAYNEQFF. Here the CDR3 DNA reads TGTGCCAGCAGTGACTCGATTAGCGGGGGTGCCTACAATGAGCAGTTCTTC.